The clone carrying this T cell receptor beta chain was counted between two and nine times. A junction boundary mismatches the germline segment, possibly from a read error. This CDR3 has 14 residues. In germline, CDR1 is SGHVS, CDR2 FNYEAQ. This sample was taken from a study of graft-versus-host responses after intestinal transplantation. The authors combined roughly 200,000 CFSE-labeled responder cells with roughly 200,000 irradiated, violet-dye-labeled stimulator cells in plates. Cell sorting after the reaction yielded proliferating CFSE-low CD3+CD4+ and CD3+CD8+ responders. Some clones are missing from TCRdb's copy, which holds only in-frame ones; the method was immunoSEQ multiplex PCR. The sample comprises some 21,000 clones, 33% of which are singletons, and roughly 9.2% rests with the top ten.

The sequence was collected from a human patient who received an intestinal transplant. The chain is built from TRBV7-6 and TRBJ2-7; TRBD2 agrees at 11 bases. The source was alloreactive CD8+ T cells from a mixed lymphocyte reaction culture, collected before intestinal transplant. Subset here: CFSE-low proliferating T cells sorted from roughly 6-day pre-transplant mixed lymphocyte reaction (GvH or HvG direction). CDR3 sequence (DNA): TGTGCCAGCAGCCTAGCGGGAGGTGGGTACGAGCAGTACTTC. Amino acid sequence: CASSLAGGGYEQYF.